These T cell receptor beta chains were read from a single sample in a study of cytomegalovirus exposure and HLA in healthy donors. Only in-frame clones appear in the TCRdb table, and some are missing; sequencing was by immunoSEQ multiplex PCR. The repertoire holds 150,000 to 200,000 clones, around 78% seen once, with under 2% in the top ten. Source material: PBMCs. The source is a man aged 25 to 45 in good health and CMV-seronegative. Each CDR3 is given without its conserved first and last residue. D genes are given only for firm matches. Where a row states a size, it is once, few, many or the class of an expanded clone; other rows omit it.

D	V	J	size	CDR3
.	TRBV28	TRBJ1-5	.	ASSYRDLLYSNQPQH
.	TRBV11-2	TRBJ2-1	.	ASSLTDEQF
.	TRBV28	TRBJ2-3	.	ASSSEHSDREGTDTQY
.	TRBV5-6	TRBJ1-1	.	ASSLRQSMNTEAF
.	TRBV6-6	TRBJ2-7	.	ASTLYEQY
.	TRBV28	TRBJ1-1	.	ASSLSGRTEAF
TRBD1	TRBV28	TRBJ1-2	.	ASSDRAPYGYT
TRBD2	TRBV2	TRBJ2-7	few	ASKTSGSSYEQY
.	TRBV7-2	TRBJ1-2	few	ASSSNAGVQGIGYT
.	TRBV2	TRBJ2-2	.	ASSQNSPGPIRGTGELF
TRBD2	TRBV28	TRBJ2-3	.	ASRKREGTDTQY
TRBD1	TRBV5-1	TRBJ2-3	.	ASSLEQGERTDTQY
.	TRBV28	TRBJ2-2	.	ASIRASPGELF
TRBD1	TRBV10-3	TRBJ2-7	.	AISGRDSFYEQY
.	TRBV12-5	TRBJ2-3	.	ASGFSGADTQY
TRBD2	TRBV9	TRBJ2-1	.	ASSDPQLAGTGEQF
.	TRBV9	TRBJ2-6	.	ASSVGHRGSGANVLT
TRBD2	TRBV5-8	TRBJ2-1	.	ASSLGGRTYNEQF
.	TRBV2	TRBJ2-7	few	ASTLGAGSYEQY
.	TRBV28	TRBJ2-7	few	ASSGHGGIYEQY
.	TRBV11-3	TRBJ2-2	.	ASSLESGHHGGELF
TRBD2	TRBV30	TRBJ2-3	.	AWSVGGLAGLMDTQY